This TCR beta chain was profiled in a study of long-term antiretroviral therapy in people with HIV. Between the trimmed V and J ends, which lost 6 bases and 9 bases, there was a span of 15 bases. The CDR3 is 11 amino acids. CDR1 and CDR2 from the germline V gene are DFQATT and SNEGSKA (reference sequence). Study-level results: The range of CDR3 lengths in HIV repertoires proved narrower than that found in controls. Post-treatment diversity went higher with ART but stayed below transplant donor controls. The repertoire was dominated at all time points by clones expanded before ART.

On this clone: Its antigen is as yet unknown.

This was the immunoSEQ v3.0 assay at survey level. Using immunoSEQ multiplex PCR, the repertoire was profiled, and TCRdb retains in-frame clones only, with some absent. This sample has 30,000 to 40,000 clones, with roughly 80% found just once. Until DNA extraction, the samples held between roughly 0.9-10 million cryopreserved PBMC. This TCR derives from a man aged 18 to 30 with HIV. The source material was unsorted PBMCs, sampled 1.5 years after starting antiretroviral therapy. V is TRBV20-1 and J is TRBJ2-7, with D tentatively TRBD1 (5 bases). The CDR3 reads CSAPRVSGQYF. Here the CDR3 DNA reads TGCAGTGCCCCCAGGGTCTCGGGGCAGTACTTC.